This TCR beta chain was sequenced during a study of T cell responses to AZD1222 COVID-19 vaccine. Concerning this clone: The target antigen is unknown.

Findings and limits, study-wide: Spike-specific TCR breadth and depth went up after people got two AZD1222 doses. It should be noted that donors were predominantly white British and more often female, and clonal diversity was possibly underestimated.

Profiled with immunoSEQ multiplex PCR; TCRdb holds only in-frame clones, not every one. This sample has 70,000 or so clones; around 79% occur once, and the top ten carry over 20%. The source was peripheral blood, collected on day 0 of MenACWY control vaccination. This TCR was recovered from an adult in good health.

CDR3 DNA: TGTGCCAGCAGGCCCTCAGGAGGCGACGAGCAGTACTTC. The encoded protein is CASRPSGGDEQYF. The chain has TRBV6-5 and TRBJ2-7; possibly TRBD2 for D (5 bases). Trimming left V 6 bases short and J 5 bases short, with 14 bases between. Germline loops: CDR1 MNHEY, CDR2 SVGAGI. This CDR3 spans 13 amino acids.